This TCR beta chain was identified in a study of beta chain features in type 1 diabetes. Germline-derived CDR1 and CDR2 are LGHNA and YNFKEQ. The ends were cut back, 6 bases at V and 1 base at J, with 7 bases in the middle. The CDR3 has 12 residues. Whole-study results and caveats: Among patients with Type 1 diabetes, TCRB CDR3s were moderately but significantly shorter in every one of the four CD4+ subsets.

Investigators reverse transcribed all isolated RNA, so they sequenced expressed TCRB transcripts. Assay: immunoSEQ multiplex PCR; the TCRdb copy retains only in-frame clones and omits some. The data show roughly 240,000 clones, approximately 25% seen once. Of note for this clone: Its specificity is unknown.

This rearrangement joins TRBV4-2 to TRBJ2-7; D unresolved. This receptor was taken from a woman between 25 and 40 years old with type 1 diabetes. The specimen sequenced was naive CD4+ T cells from blood. The DNA for the CDR3 is TGTGCCAGCAGTACTGAGTCCTACGAGCAGTACTTC. Amino acids: CASSTESYEQYF.